These T cell receptor beta chains were read from a single sample in a study of T cell responses to AZD1222 COVID-19 vaccine. Sequenced by immunoSEQ multiplex PCR; TCRdb stores in-frame clones only, minus some. The sample yields over 100,000 clones, 85% to 95% seen once. This sample comprised peripheral blood, obtained on day 0 of AZD1222 vaccination. The receptors shown here come from an adult in good health. Each CDR3 is given with its conserved first and last residue. A D gene is named only where the DNA matches it firmly. Part of the rows lack a size; the others show once, few, many or a class for expanded clones.

length,D,J,V,size,DNA,CDR3
11,NA,TRBJ2-7,TRBV27,NA,TGTGCCAGCAGTTTTGCCTACGAGCAGTACTTC,CASSFAYEQYF
13,NA,TRBJ2-7,TRBV27,NA,TGTGCCAGCGGGGCGGGACTCTCCTACGAGCAGTACTTC,CASGAGLSYEQYF
13,NA,TRBJ2-7,TRBV28,once,TGTGCCAGCAGTTTTCTATACTCCTACGAGCAGTACTTC,CASSFLYSYEQYF
18,TRBD1,TRBJ1-5,TRBV5-8,NA,TGTGCCAGCAGCCCCCGTTCCGGGACAGAGTATAGCAATCAGCCCCAGCATTTT,CASSPRSGTEYSNQPQHF
15,TRBD1,TRBJ1-5,TRBV30,NA,TGTGCCTGGAGTGGATTTGACAGGGGGCGACAGCCCCAGCATTTT,CAWSGFDRGRQPQHF
14,NA,TRBJ1-5,TRBV7-2,NA,TGTGCCAGCAGCTCCGGACGGTTAAATCAGCCCCAGCATTTT,CASSSGRLNQPQHF
15,TRBD1,TRBJ2-7,TRBV5-1,NA,TGCGCCAGCAGCTTGGCCGGGACAGGTATAACCGAGCAGTACTTC,CASSLAGTGITEQYF
15,TRBD2,TRBJ2-7,TRBV7-7,NA,TGTGCTAGCAGCCCTTCCCATTTAGCGGGAGCCGAGCAGTACTTC,CASSPSHLAGAEQYF
12,NA,TRBJ1-2,TRBV2,NA,TGTGCCAGCCTGACAGAAAACTATGGCTACACCTTC,CASLTENYGYTF
17,TRBD2,TRBJ2-1,TRBV11-3,NA,TGTGCCAGCAGCTCTGGACTAGCACGGGCCTCCTACAATGAGCAGTTCTTC,CASSSGLARASYNEQFF
13,NA,TRBJ2-7,TRBV30,NA,TGTGCCTGGAGTACGGACAAGTCCTACGAGCAGTACTTC,CAWSTDKSYEQYF
14,NA,TRBJ1-3,TRBV9,NA,TGTGCCAGCAGCCTCTTACATGATGGAAACACCATATATTTT,CASSLLHDGNTIYF
13,TRBD1,TRBJ1-6,TRBV6-5,NA,TGTGCCAGCAGTTACGACAGGGCTTCACCCCTCCACTTT,CASSYDRASPLHF
15,TRBD1,TRBJ2-5,TRBV13,once,TGTGCCAGCAGCTTCGGGACAGGGGGAGAAGAGACCCAGTACTTC,CASSFGTGGEETQYF
12,NA,TRBJ1-2,TRBV5-4,NA,TGTGCCAGCAGCTTCCCATCGGGGTCCTACACCTTC,CASSFPSGSYTF
15,NA,TRBJ1-3,TRBV6-2/TRBV6-3,few,TGTGCCAGCAGTCCAACCGGGACTTCAGGAAACACCATATATTTT,CASSPTGTSGNTIYF
12,NA,TRBJ2-1,TRBV7-9,NA,TGTGCCAGCAGCTTAGGAGGAGTAGGGCAGTTCTTC,CASSLGGVGQFF
13,NA,TRBJ2-7,TRBV4-3,NA,TGCGCCAGCAGCCAGGGCAGGGTTGGCGAGCAGTACTTC,CASSQGRVGEQYF
16,NA,TRBJ2-5,TRBV9,NA,TGTGCCAGCAGCGCTCCCGGATATGGGGGCGTACAGACCCAGTACTTC,CASSAPGYGGVQTQYF
15,TRBD2,TRBJ2-7,TRBV3-1/TRBV3-2,NA,TGTGCCAGCAGCCAAGCGCTAGCGGGGATCTACGAGCAGTACTTC,CASSQALAGIYEQYF
15,NA,TRBJ2-7,TRBV19,NA,TGTGCCAGTAGTATGGGAACCCTTTCCTCCTACGAGCAGTACTTC,CASSMGTLSSYEQYF
15,NA,TRBJ1-1,TRBV11-2,NA,TGTGCCAGCAGCTTAGCCGGGGCGATGAACACTGAAGCTTTCTTT,CASSLAGAMNTEAFF
13,TRBD1,TRBJ1-2,TRBV9,NA,TGTGCCAGCAACGTAGACAGGGGTGGTGGCTACACCTTC,CASNVDRGGGYTF
13,NA,TRBJ1-2,TRBV11-3,NA,TGTGCCAGCAGCCTCCGTGGGGGGTATGGCTACACCTTC,CASSLRGGYGYTF
17,TRBD2,TRBJ2-1,TRBV4-3,NA,TGCGCCAGCAGCCAAGAAGGTAGCGGGGCCCCTTACAATGAGCAGTTCTTC,CASSQEGSGAPYNEQFF
12,NA,TRBJ1-4,TRBV11-2,NA,TGTGCCAGCAGCTTAAGTCTAGAAAAACTGTTTTTT,CASSLSLEKLFF
14,TRBD1,TRBJ2-7,TRBV27,NA,TGTGCCAGCAAAGGACAGGGGGCCTCCTACGAGCAGTACTTC,CASKGQGASYEQYF
14,NA,TRBJ1-4,TRBV19,NA,TGTGCCAGTAGTACCCACACAAGGGGTGAAAAACTGTTTTTT,CASSTHTRGEKLFF
15,NA,TRBJ1-4,TRBV6-4,NA,TGTGCCAGCAGCCAGACAGCGGGCGATATCCGAAAACTGTTTTTT,CASSQTAGDIRKLFF
16,NA,TRBJ1-1,TRBV24-1,once,TGTGCCACCAGATACCCTGGTCCGGGGTTAATGACTGAAGCTTTCTTT,CATRYPGPGLMTEAFF
14,NA,TRBJ1-5,TRBV19,NA,TGTGCCAGTAGTATATCCGGGGACAATCAGCCCCAGCATTTT,CASSISGDNQPQHF
13,NA,TRBJ2-5,TRBV11-3,once,TGTGCCAGCAGCTTATCAAGTGGGGCAGCCCAGTACTTC,CASSLSSGAAQYF
14,NA,TRBJ1-1,TRBV11-2,NA,TGTGCCAGCAGCTTAGAGGGGTCAGGAGCTGAAGCTTTCTTT,CASSLEGSGAEAFF
14,NA,TRBJ1-2,TRBV4-1,NA,TGCGCCAGCAGCCAAGATAAACAGCCCCCTGGCTACACCTTC,CASSQDKQPPGYTF
15,TRBD1,TRBJ1-2,TRBV5-1,NA,TGCGCCAGCAGCTCCACCTCGGGCAGGGGGAATGGCTACACCTTC,CASSSTSGRGNGYTF
16,NA,TRBJ1-1,TRBV12-5,NA,TGTGCTAGTGGTTTGGTAAGTCGGGCTACGGGCACTGAAGCTTTCTTT,CASGLVSRATGTEAFF
13,NA,TRBJ1-2,TRBV6-5,NA,TGTGCCAGCAGCGAGGGGGGACCATATGGCTACACCTTC,CASSEGGPYGYTF
15,TRBD2,TRBJ2-7,TRBV4-1,NA,TGCGCCAGCAGCAGTGGGCCGGGGGGGCCATACGAGCAGTACTTC,CASSSGPGGPYEQYF
15,NA,TRBJ1-5,TRBV13,once,TGTGCCAGCAGAGAGGGCGGCAGGGTCAATCAGCCCCAGCATTTT,CASREGGRVNQPQHF
17,NA,TRBJ1-1,TRBV7-9,NA,TGTGCCAGCAGCCCAACGGGAGGGGGGCCAATGAACACTGAAGCTTTCTTT,CASSPTGGGPMNTEAFF
13,TRBD2,TRBJ2-1,TRBV10-3,NA,TGTGCCATCGGGCTAGCGGTTTACAATGAGCAGTTCTTC,CAIGLAVYNEQFF
12,NA,TRBJ1-4,TRBV4-2,NA,TGTGCCAGCAGCCGTGTTAATGAAAAACTGTTTTTT,CASSRVNEKLFF
10,NA,TRBJ1-2,TRBV6-1,NA,TGTGCCAGCAGTGAAGGGACATTCGGCTTC,CASSEGTFGF
15,TRBD2,TRBJ2-1,TRBV7-8,NA,TGTGCCAGCAGGCGAGCGGGGTCCTCCTACAATGAGCAGTTCTTC,CASRRAGSSYNEQFF
14,TRBD2,TRBJ2-3,TRBV2,NA,TGTGCCAACCAGCGGGAGGCGAGCACAGATACGCAGTATTTT,CANQREASTDTQYF
11,NA,TRBJ1-2,TRBV7-8,NA,TGTGCCAGCAGCTCGGGCTATGGCTACACCTTC,CASSSGYGYTF
16,TRBD1,TRBJ1-3,TRBV5-6,NA,TGTGCCAGCAGCACCCGGGACAGGGGGCCTGGAAACACCATATATTTT,CASSTRDRGPGNTIYF
15,NA,TRBJ1-1,TRBV7-4,NA,TGTGCCAGCAGCTTAGGACCGGGAAAAAACACTGAAGCTTTCTTT,CASSLGPGKNTEAFF
15,TRBD2,TRBJ2-7,TRBV6-1,NA,TGTGCCAGCAGTGGGGGGGGTAGCGGCTCCTACGAGCAGTACTTC,CASSGGGSGSYEQYF
16,NA,TRBJ1-2,TRBV19,NA,TGTGCCAGTAGTCTGGCCGGGACATCCAAGGGAAATGGCTACACCTTC,CASSLAGTSKGNGYTF
14,NA,TRBJ2-7,TRBV7-7,NA,TGTGCCAGCAGCAAAACGGACGCAAGCTCCGAGCAGTACTTC,CASSKTDASSEQYF
13,NA,TRBJ2-1,TRBV24-1,NA,TGTGCCACCAGAGACACCTCCTACAATGAGCAGTTCTTC,CATRDTSYNEQFF
14,NA,TRBJ1-5,TRBV6-5,NA,TGTGCCAGCAGTTTGCAGAGTAGCAATCAGCCCCAGCATTTT,CASSLQSSNQPQHF